One and the same sample provided the 13 T cell receptor beta chains below, sequenced in a study of CD8+ T cells in alopecia areata. As part of sample collection, lesional scalp punch biopsies and peripheral blood were taken from alopecia areata patients. RNA was isolated and reverse transcribed to cDNA, the sequencing template. Method: immunoSEQ multiplex PCR; TCRdb's copy keeps in-frame clones and lacks some. The table shows 11,000 or so clones, with approximately 57% occurring only once. The sequencing input was skin. The receptors stem from a human donor with alopecia areata.

The J gene is TRBJ2-1, the V gene TRBV7-9; possible D gene TRBD1, 6 bases. The CDR3 totals 16 residues. Per germline, CDR1 SEHNR and CDR2 FQNEAQ (reference sequence). The V gene lost 4 bases and the J gene lost 4 bases, with 17 bases spanning the gap. The CDR3 DNA is TGTGCCAGCAGCTGGGGGCCTAGCAGACTTTACAATGAGCAGTTCTTC. Its translation: CASSWGPSRLYNEQFF.

The V gene is TRBV6-5, the J gene TRBJ1-2; 8 bases map to TRBD1. The V gene end was trimmed by 6 bases and the J gene end by 4 bases; junction bases not matched to a gene: 7. This CDR3 spans 14 amino acids. Per the germline V gene, CDR1 is MNHEY and CDR2 is SVGAGI. The CDR3 DNA is TGTGCCAGCAGACCGGACAGGGTGACCTATGGCTACACCTTC. It codes for CASRPDRVTYGYTF.

This clone appeared a few times. The chain couples TRBV7-9 to TRBJ2-1, with D possibly TRBD2 on 5 matching bases. Germline assignment: CDR1 SEHNR and CDR2 FQNEAQ (reference sequence). The CDR3 has 15 residues. Trimming pared 3 bases from V and 4 bases from J, leaving 13 bases between. The CDR3 region is CASSFSSRLYNEQFF. The CDR3 DNA sequence: TGTGCCAGCAGCTTTTCTAGCAGATTGTACAATGAGCAGTTCTTC. The full variable domain, with the rest looked up from reference TRBV7-9 and TRBJ2-1, is DTGVSQNPRHKITKRGQNVTFRCDPISEHNRLYWYRQTLGQGPEFLTYFQNEAQLEKSRLLSDRFSAERPKGSFSTLEIQRTEQGDSAMYLCASSFSSRLYNEQFFGPGTRLTVL.

This clone was detected only a few times. The rearrangement joins TRBV29-1 to TRBJ1-1; no firm D call. Germline-derived CDR1 and CDR2 are SQVTM and ANQGSEA. The CDR3 has 15 residues. Trimming removed 0 bases at V and 0 bases at J, with 11 bases between. The CDR3 coding sequence is TGCAGCGTTGAAGATCAGGAAGGGTTGAACACTGAAGCTTTCTTT. This encodes CSVEDQEGLNTEAFF.

This clone has only a few counts. The gene calls are TRBV7-2 and TRBJ2-5, with D possibly being TRBD2 (6 bases). This CDR3 has 13 residues. Deletions cut 5 bases from V and 4 bases from J, with 11 bases between. Germline CDR1 SGHTA, CDR2 FQGNSA. The CDR3 nucleotides read TGTGCCAGCAGCCGGGACTTCTCAGAGACCCAGTACTTC. Translated, it gives CASSRDFSETQYF. Based on the CDR3 plus reference TRBV7-2 and TRBJ2-5, the full variable domain is GAGVSQSPSNKVTEKGKDVELRCDPISGHTALYWYRQSLGQGLEFLIYFQGNSAPDKSGLPSDRFSAERTGGSVSTLTIQRTQQEDSAVYLCASSRDFSETQYFGPGTRLLVL.

This clone was seen a few times. The rearrangement uses TRBV5-1 and TRBJ1-2; no definite D call. Per the germline V gene, CDR1 is SGHRS and CDR2 is YFSETQ. This CDR3 is 13 amino acids long. With 4 bases removed from V and 0 bases from J, the gap between germline ends came to 7 bases. CDR3 DNA sequence: TGCGCCAGCAGCCCCGGGGCTAACTATGGCTACACCTTC. Protein sequence: CASSPGANYGYTF.

This clone was seen just once. The chain has TRBV7-2 and TRBJ2-2; D ambiguous. With 5 bases removed from V and 4 bases from J, the gap between germline ends came to 5 bases. Per the germline V gene, CDR1 is SGHTA and CDR2 is FQGNSA. This CDR3 has 12 amino acids. The CDR3 coding sequence is TGTGCCAGCAGCCGAATCACCGGGGAGCTGTTTTTT. It yields the protein CASSRITGELFF. Based on the CDR3 plus reference TRBV7-2 and TRBJ2-2, the full variable domain is GAGVSQSPSNKVTEKGKDVELRCDPISGHTALYWYRQSLGQGLEFLIYFQGNSAPDKSGLPSDRFSAERTGGSVSTLTIQRTQQEDSAVYLCASSRITGELFFGEGSRLTVL.

By frequency in the sample, this clone is medium-sized. Other DNA sequences in this specimen translate into the identical CDR3. V gene TRBV30 combines with J gene TRBJ2-7; D remains ambiguous. Trimming took off 1 base at V and 9 bases at J, with 16 bases between the two ends. The CDR3 consists of 13 residues. The germline V gene has CDR1 GTSNPN and CDR2 SVGIG (reference sequence). The CDR3 protein is CAWSEEEGSGQYF. The CDR3 DNA reads as TGTGCCTGGAGTGAAGAGGAAGGTTCCGGGCAGTACTTC.

This clone appeared a few times. J is TRBJ2-3 and V is TRBV6-5; 8 bases are a match to TRBD2. Germline CDR1 reads MNHEY; CDR2 reads SVGAGI. V lost 0 bases and J lost 4; bases outside the gene matches: 0. The CDR3 consists of 14 residues. Here the CDR3 DNA reads TGTGCCAGCAGTTACTCAGCGGGAGCAGATACGCAGTATTTT. Its translation: CASSYSAGADTQYF.

The genes are TRBV27 and TRBJ1-4, with D uncertain. The V end lost 6 bases, the J end lost 1 base, and 12 bases lay between the germline ends. CDR1 and CDR2 from the germline V gene are MNHEY and SMNVEV (reference sequence). This CDR3 comprises 15 residues. DNA of the CDR3: TGTGCCAGCAGGCGAACCCCCGGAACTAATGAAAAACTGTTTTTT. Protein: CASRRTPGTNEKLFF.

This clone was seen a handful of times. V gene TRBV5-6 combines with J gene TRBJ2-7; D remains unclear. V gave up 1 base and J gave up 5 bases, with 10 bases separating them. The CDR3 covers 13 residues. Germline CDR1 and CDR2: SGHDT and YYEEEE. CDR3 in DNA: TGTGCCAGCAGCTTGAATCCCACCCACGAGCAGTACTTC. Translated, it gives CASSLNPTHEQYF.

The genes are TRBV7-7 and TRBJ2-5, with 11 bases that match TRBD2. Germline V gene sequence: CDR1 SSHAT, CDR2 FNYEAQ (reference sequence). The CDR3 has 13 residues. The junction had 3 bases not matched to a gene; V was cut back by 9 bases and J by 3 bases. CDR3 region: CASLLAGEETQYF. The CDR3 bases are TGTGCCAGTTTACTAGCGGGGGAAGAGACCCAGTACTTC.

This clone was picked up one time. The chain links TRBV10-3 to TRBJ1-3; 9 bases are a match to TRBD1. CDR3 length: 16 residues. V gave up 0 bases and J gave up 3 bases; unmatched junction bases: 3. Germline-derived CDR1 and CDR2 are ENHRY and SYGVKD. The DNA of the CDR3 is TGTGCCATCAGTGAGTCAGAGGACAGGGGTGGAAACACCATATATTTT. Amino acid sequence: CAISESEDRGGNTIYF.